These T cell receptor beta chains were read from a single sample in a study of cytomegalovirus exposure and HLA in healthy donors. The protocol was immunoSEQ multiplex PCR, while the TCRdb copy is restricted to in-frame clones and leaves out a portion. The repertoire holds about 73,000 clones, with 75% as singletons. Sequencing input: PBMCs. These receptors originate from an older man in good health and CMV-seronegative. The CDR3 runs from the conserved cysteine through the conserved F or W. D genes are given only for firm matches. Where a row states a size, it is once, few, many or the class of an expanded clone; other rows omit it.

.,TRBD2,TRBJ2-1,TRBV5-1,TGCGCCAGCAGCGCCCTAGCGGGAGGCAATGAGCAGTTCTTC,CASSALAGGNEQFF
.,TRBD2,TRBJ2-3,TRBV5-1,TGCGCCAGCAGCTTGGGGGGACTAGCGGGGGGGCCAGATACGCAGTATTTT,CASSLGGLAGGPDTQYF
.,.,TRBJ1-6,TRBV6-5,TGTGCCAGCAGTCTACAGGAGTTCAATTCACCCCTCCACTTT,CASSLQEFNSPLHF
.,.,TRBJ2-2,TRBV7-9,TGTGCCAGCAGCCTCCGGGAGCTGTTTTTT,CASSLRELFF
once,.,TRBJ2-3,TRBV19,TGTGCCAGTAGAATAGCCTTTTCTAGCACAGATACGCAGTATTTT,CASRIAFSSTDTQYF
once,.,TRBJ1-2,TRBV19,TGTGCCAGCAGTATGAACAGGGTGAGGTATGGCTACACCTTC,CASSMNRVRYGYTF
.,.,TRBJ2-5,TRBV7-9,TGTGCCAGCAGCTTAGTAAGCGGACAAGAGACCCAGTACTTC,CASSLVSGQETQYF
.,.,TRBJ1-1,TRBV30,TGTGCCTGGAGTGTCACACGGAACACTGAAGCTTTCTTT,CAWSVTRNTEAFF
.,.,TRBJ2-1,TRBV5-5,TGTGCCAGCAGCTCGTTGCAGGGGCCGAACAATGAGCAGTTCTTC,CASSSLQGPNNEQFF
.,TRBD2,TRBJ2-1,TRBV7-9,TGTGCCAGCAGCGCGGGACTAGCGGGGGGACGGGAGCAGTTCTTC,CASSAGLAGGREQFF
once,TRBD1,TRBJ1-6,TRBV7-9,TGTTCCAGCAGCTTCAGACAGGGCGCATTTTCACCCCTCCACTTT,CSSSFRQGAFSPLHF
.,.,TRBJ2-7,TRBV30,TGTGCCTGGAGTTCGGCCCGGGGGCAGTACTTC,CAWSSARGQYF
few,.,TRBJ1-4,TRBV7-9,TGTGCCAGCAGCTTAGGAGCTGGGGGGAAGCTGTTTTTT,CASSLGAGGKLFF
.,.,TRBJ1-1,TRBV7-2,TGTGCCAGCAGCCTTAGTTGGAGGGTTACTGAAGCTTTCTTT,CASSLSWRVTEAFF
once,TRBD1,TRBJ2-7,TRBV6-1,TGTGCCAGCAGCGAAGGTGCCCCGGGACAGATCACCTCCTACGAGCAGTACTTC,CASSEGAPGQITSYEQYF
.,TRBD2,TRBJ2-3,TRBV10-1,TGCGCCAGCAGGGGACTAGCGGGGGAACTCACAGATACGCAGTATTTT,CASRGLAGELTDTQYF
.,TRBD2,TRBJ2-7,TRBV7-2,TGTGCCAGCACCCCTTGGACTAGCGGGGGTTACGAGCAGTACTTC,CASTPWTSGGYEQYF
.,TRBD1,TRBJ2-7,TRBV25-1,TGTGCCAGCAGCGGGGACAGGGATGCCCACGAGCAGTACTTC,CASSGDRDAHEQYF
.,.,TRBJ2-3,TRBV18,TGTGCCAGCTCCGACGGAGGGGCTGGTACAGATACGCAGTATTTT,CASSDGGAGTDTQYF
.,TRBD2,TRBJ2-3,TRBV6-1,TGTGCCAGCAGTGTTAGCGGGGGCACAGATACGCAGTATTTT,CASSVSGGTDTQYF
.,TRBD2,TRBJ2-1,TRBV7-2,TGTGCCAGCAGCTTGTCCAGCGGGAACTACAATGAGCAGTTCTTC,CASSLSSGNYNEQFF
.,.,TRBJ2-5,TRBV18,TGTGCCAGCTCACCACCGACAACAGAGACCCAGTACTTC,CASSPPTTETQYF
.,.,TRBJ2-7,TRBV30,TGTGCCTGGAGTACCTTGAGCGAGCAGTACTTC,CAWSTLSEQYF
.,.,TRBJ1-5,TRBV5-1,TGCGCCAGCAGCCTACAGGGAGAGGTTAATCAGCCCCAGCATTTT,CASSLQGEVNQPQHF
.,TRBD2,TRBJ2-5,TRBV7-9,TGTGCCAGCAGCAAGGGGACTAGCGGGGGCCAAGAGACCCAGTACTTC,CASSKGTSGGQETQYF